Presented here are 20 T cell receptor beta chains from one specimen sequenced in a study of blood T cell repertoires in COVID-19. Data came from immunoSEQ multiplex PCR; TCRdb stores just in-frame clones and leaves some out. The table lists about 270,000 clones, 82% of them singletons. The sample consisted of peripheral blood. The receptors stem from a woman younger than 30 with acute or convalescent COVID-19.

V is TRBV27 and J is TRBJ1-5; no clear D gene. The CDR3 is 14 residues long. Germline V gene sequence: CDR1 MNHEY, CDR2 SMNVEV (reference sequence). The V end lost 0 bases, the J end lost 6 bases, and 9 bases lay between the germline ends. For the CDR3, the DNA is TGTGCCAGCAGTTTATCGACCTGGAGTCAGCCCCAGCATTTT. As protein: CASSLSTWSQPQHF.

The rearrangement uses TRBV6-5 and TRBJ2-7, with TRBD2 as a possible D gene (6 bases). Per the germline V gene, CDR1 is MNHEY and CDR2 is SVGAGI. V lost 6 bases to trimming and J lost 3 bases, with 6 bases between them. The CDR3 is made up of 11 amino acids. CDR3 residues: CASRTSYEQYF. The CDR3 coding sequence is TGTGCCAGCAGGACTAGCTACGAGCAGTACTTC.

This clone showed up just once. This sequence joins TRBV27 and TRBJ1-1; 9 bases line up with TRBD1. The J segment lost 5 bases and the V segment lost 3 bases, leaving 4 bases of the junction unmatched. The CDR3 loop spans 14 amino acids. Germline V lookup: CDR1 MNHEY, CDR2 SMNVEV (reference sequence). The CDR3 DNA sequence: TGTGCCAGCAGTTTGGGACAGGGTTGGACTGAAGCTTTCTTT. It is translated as CASSLGQGWTEAFF.

As DNA, the CDR3 is TGTGCCAGCAGCGTAGGGGGACTAGCGGGAAACCAAAACATTCAGTACTTC. Translation: CASSVGGLAGNQNIQYF. V usage is TRBV9 and J usage is TRBJ2-4; 13 positions agree with TRBD2. CDR1 and CDR2 from the germline V gene are SGDLS and YYNGEE. Germline trimming cut 0 bases from V and 5 bases from J; bases unmatched to any gene: 5. The CDR3 length is 17 residues.

This chain's CDR3 is CASSRMGGNEKLFF. As DNA, the CDR3 is TGTGCCAGCAGCCGGATGGGGGGAAATGAAAAACTGTTTTTT. The chain uses TRBV3-1 (or the pseudogene TRBV3-2) and TRBJ1-4; D may be TRBD1 (5 bases). The CDR3 runs to 14 residues. CDR1 is LGHDT and CDR2 is YNNKEL in the germline V gene (reference sequence). V lost 4 bases to trimming and J lost 5 bases, with 11 bases between them.

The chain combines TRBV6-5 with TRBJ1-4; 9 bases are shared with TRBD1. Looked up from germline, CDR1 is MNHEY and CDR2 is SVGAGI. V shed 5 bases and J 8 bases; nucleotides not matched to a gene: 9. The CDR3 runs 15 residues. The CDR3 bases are TGTGCCAGCAGTAACACAGGGGGCAAGTTCGAAAAACTGTTTTTT. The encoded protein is CASSNTGGKFEKLFF.

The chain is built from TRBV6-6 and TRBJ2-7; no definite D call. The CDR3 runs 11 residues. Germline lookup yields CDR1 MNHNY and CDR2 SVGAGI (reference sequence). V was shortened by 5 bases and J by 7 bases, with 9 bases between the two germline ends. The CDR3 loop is CASSPGREQYF. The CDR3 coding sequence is TGTGCCAGCAGTCCCGGTCGAGAGCAGTACTTC.

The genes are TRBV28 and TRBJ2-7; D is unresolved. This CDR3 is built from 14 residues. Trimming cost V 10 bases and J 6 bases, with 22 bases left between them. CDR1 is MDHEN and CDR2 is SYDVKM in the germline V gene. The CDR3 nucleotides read TGTGCCACCCGCTCGGGTAGCCCCGTTGCCGAGCAGTACTTC. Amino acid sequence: CATRSGSPVAEQYF.

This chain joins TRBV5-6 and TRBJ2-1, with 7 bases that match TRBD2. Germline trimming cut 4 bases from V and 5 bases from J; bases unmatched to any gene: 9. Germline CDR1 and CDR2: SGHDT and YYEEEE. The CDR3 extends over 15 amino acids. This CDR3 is CASSQAGLGDNEQFF. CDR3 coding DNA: TGTGCCAGCAGCCAAGCAGGACTAGGGGACAATGAGCAGTTCTTC.

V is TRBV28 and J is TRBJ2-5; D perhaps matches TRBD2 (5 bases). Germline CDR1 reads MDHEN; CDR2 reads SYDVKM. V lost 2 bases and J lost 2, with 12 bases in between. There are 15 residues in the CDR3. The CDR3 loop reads CASSLAARLQETQYF. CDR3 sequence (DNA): TGTGCCAGCAGTTTAGCAGCGAGACTACAAGAGACCCAGTACTTC.

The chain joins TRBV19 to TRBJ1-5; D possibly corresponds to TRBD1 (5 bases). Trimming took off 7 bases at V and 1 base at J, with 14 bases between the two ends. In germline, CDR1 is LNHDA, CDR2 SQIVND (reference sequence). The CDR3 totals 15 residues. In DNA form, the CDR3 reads TGTGCCAGTAATCAGGGAATAGGGAGCAATCAGCCCCAGCATTTT. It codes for CASNQGIGSNQPQHF.

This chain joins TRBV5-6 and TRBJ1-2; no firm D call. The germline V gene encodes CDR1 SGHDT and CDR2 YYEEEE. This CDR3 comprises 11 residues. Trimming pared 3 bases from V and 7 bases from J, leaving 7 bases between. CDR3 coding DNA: TGTGCCAGCAGCTGGGGAGGTGGCTACACCTTC. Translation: CASSWGGGYTF.

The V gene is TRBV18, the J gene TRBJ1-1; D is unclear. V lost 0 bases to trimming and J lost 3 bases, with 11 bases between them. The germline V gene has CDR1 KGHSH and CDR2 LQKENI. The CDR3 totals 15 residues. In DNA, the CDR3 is TGTGCCAGCTCACCACCGACCAGGCGGGACACTGAAGCTTTCTTT. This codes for CASSPPTRRDTEAFF.

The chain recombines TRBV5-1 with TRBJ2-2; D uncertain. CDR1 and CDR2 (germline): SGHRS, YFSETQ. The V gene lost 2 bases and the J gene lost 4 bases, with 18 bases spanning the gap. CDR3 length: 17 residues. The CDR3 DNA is TGCGCCAGCAGCTTTGTTTTGCAGGTTGTCCCCACCGGGGAGCTGTTTTTT. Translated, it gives CASSFVLQVVPTGELFF.

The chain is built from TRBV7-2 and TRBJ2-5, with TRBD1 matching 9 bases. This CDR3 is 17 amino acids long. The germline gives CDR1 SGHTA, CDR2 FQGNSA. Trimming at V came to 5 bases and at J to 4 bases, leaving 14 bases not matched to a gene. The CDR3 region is CASSRTTGGLLVETQYF. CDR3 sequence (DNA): TGTGCCAGCAGCCGCACGACAGGGGGACTTTTGGTAGAGACCCAGTACTTC.

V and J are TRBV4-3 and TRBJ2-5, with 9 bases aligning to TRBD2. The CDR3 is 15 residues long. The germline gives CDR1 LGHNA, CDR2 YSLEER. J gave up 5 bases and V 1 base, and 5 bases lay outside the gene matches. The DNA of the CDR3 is TGCGCCAGCAGCCAAGCGGCGGGAGGGGTCGAGACCCAGTACTTC. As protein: CASSQAAGGVETQYF.

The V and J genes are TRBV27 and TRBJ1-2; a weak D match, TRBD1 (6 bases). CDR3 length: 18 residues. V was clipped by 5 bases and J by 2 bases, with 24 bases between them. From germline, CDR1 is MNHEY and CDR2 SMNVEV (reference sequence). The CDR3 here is CASSPYGTRVIVNYGYTF. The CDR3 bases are TGTGCCAGCAGTCCCTACGGGACACGGGTAATTGTGAACTATGGCTACACCTTC.

The CDR3 sequence: CASSKQGGQETQYF. In DNA form, the CDR3 reads TGTGCCAGCTCGAAACAGGGGGGCCAAGAGACCCAGTACTTC. V is TRBV7-9 and J is TRBJ2-5; 8 nucleotides match TRBD1. The CDR3 loop spans 14 amino acids. Germline V gives CDR1 SEHNR, CDR2 FQNEAQ (reference sequence). V was pared by 8 bases and J by 1 base, with 6 bases of the junction left unmatched.

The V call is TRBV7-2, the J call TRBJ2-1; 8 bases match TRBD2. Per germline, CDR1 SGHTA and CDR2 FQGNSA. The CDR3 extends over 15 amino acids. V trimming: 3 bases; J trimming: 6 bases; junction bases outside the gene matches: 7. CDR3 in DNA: TGTGCCAGCAGCTTTAGCCATACTAGCGGCAATGAGCAGTTCTTC. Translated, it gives CASSFSHTSGNEQFF.

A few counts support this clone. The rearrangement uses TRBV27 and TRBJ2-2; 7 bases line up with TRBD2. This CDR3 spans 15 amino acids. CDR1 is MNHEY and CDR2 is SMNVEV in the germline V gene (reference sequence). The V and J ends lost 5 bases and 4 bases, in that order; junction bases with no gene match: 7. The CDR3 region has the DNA TGTGCCAGCAGTCGAATGACTAGCTTCACCGGGGAGCTGTTTTTT. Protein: CASSRMTSFTGELFF.